What follows is one TCR beta chain and its context. V gave up 6 bases and J gave up 7 bases; unmatched junction bases: 15. The CDR3 is 17 amino acids. The germline gives CDR1 MNHEY, CDR2 SMNVEV (reference sequence). Authors' methods: The assay estimated nucleated cells by amplifying reference gene primers. Produced via immunoSEQ multiplex PCR; TCRdb's table is partial and in-frame only. For V, J and clone size, that table is used; D and trimming come from the DNA. This sample has over 80,000 clones, with 91% found just once. This record belongs to a study of blood T cell repertoires in COVID-19. Whole-study context: The study drew acute and convalescent COVID-19 samples from the United States, Italy and Spain. T cells, B-cell-depleted T cells, or PBMCs supplied cDNA or gDNA.

This clonotype was sampled from a human donor with active COVID-19. The donor label of this sample is uncertain. V usage is TRBV27 and J usage is TRBJ1-4, with 9 bases identical to TRBD1. The sequenced sample was peripheral blood. DNA of the CDR3: TGTGCCAGCAGCTTCCGGGACAGGGCCCGCTGGGGTGAAAAACTGTTTTTT. The encoded protein is CASSFRDRARWGEKLFF.